This T cell receptor (beta chain) is from a study of T cell repertoires in cytomegalovirus infection. From the reads, TCRdb called clonotypes with MiXCR, one entry per CDR3 protein. The table records 250,000 to 400,000 distinct CDR3 sequences, around 25% of them present only once. The CDR3 totals 18 residues. Germline CDR1 LNHDA, CDR2 SQIVND (reference sequence). The junction had 15 bases not matched to a gene; V was cut back by 6 bases and J by 4 bases. About this clonotype itself: Its target is unknown.

The chain recombines TRBV19 with TRBJ2-6; 7 nucleotides line up with TRBD1. The receptor was isolated from a human donor in good health (CMV status not recorded). Some clones in this sample may be carry-over from other donors' samples. The source was cultured PBMCs, collected from culture after CMV antigen stimulation. The CDR3 nucleotides are TGTGCCAGTAGCCCAGACCGTACAGGGGTTCCCGGGGCCAACGTCCTGACTTTC. It translates to CASSPDRTGVPGANVLTF.